This is a list of T cell receptor beta chains from one sample in a study of T cells after yellow fever vaccination. TCRdb independently ran MiXCR on the 5' RACE reads; one entry per CDR3 protein. The sample has about 260,000 distinct CDR3 sequences, about 5.2% seen once. The sample in question was CD4+ T cells sorted from PBMCs, obtained on the day of the yellow fever booster vaccination. Source of these receptors: a man younger than 35 who received the YFV17D yellow fever vaccine. Each CDR3 is given with its conserved first and last residue. Fields, in order: J gene, V gene, CDR3 length, clone size, CDR3 protein. Part of the rows lack a size; the others show once, few, many or a class for expanded clones.

TRBJ1-6,TRBV11-2,15,few,CASSLVETGASPLHF
TRBJ2-3,TRBV7-2,15,few,CASSKGLAGVDTQYF
TRBJ2-1,TRBV7-6,13,many,CASSLTGGNEQFF
TRBJ1-2,TRBV6-5,15,few,CASSQGFLERYGYTF
TRBJ1-6,TRBV30,13,few,CAWRGPTYSPLHF
TRBJ2-1,TRBV7-9,16,many,CASSPRTGNPYNEQFF
TRBJ2-7,TRBV6-2/TRBV6-3,17,many,CASSYRRSDRRSYEQYF
TRBJ1-4,TRBV7-9,15,NA,CASSLGGQRYEKLFF
TRBJ2-7,TRBV20-1,13,NA,CSARRVGGYEQYF
TRBJ1-5,TRBV6-6,12,NA,CASKPGLQPQHF
TRBJ1-1,TRBV3-1,13,few,CASSQDLQAEAFF
TRBJ2-3,TRBV5-1,15,many,CASSETGTFTDTQYF
TRBJ2-7,TRBV10-3,13,few,CAISEGQTYEQYF
TRBJ2-1,TRBV7-3,13,many,CASSSGPRNEQFF
TRBJ2-6,TRBV6-6,15,NA,CASSDRVSGANVLTF
TRBJ1-2,TRBV5-6,13,many,CASSFEANYGYTF
TRBJ2-5,TRBV7-8,17,many,CASSLSAGAPSWETQYF
TRBJ1-1,TRBV19,15,few,CASSGGRSMNTEAFF
TRBJ2-2,TRBV7-3,13,many,CASSPTNTGELFF
TRBJ1-2,TRBV30,12,NA,CAWNRDNYGYTF
TRBJ2-3,TRBV19,17,few,CASSRLAGGRGTDTQYF
TRBJ2-1,TRBV15,15,few,CATSRVAGGTIEQFF
TRBJ1-6,TRBV19,15,NA,CASSIETASNSPLHF
TRBJ1-5,TRBV20-1,14,NA,CSAQEGNGNQPQHF
TRBJ2-3,TRBV3-1,13,many,CASSQLSYDTQYF
TRBJ2-5,TRBV20-1,13,NA,CSGPTSGVGTQYF
TRBJ2-3,TRBV27,16,NA,CASSLYDVHRSDTQYF
TRBJ2-5,TRBV19,14,few,CASRRDRVGETQYF
TRBJ2-1,TRBV5-6,14,many,CASSRGLVYNEQFF
TRBJ1-1,TRBV4-3,14,many,CASSRGGENTEAFF
TRBJ2-7,TRBV5-1,15,few,CASSLESGRGVEQYF
TRBJ1-3,TRBV7-2,15,NA,CASSSQGLAGNTIYF
TRBJ1-5,TRBV6-1,15,many,CASSEIGSRNQPQHF
TRBJ2-2,TRBV20-1,16,few,CSARDPGQGGTGELFF
TRBJ1-5,TRBV24-1,17,few,CATSDQRPRGRDQPQHF
TRBJ2-7,TRBV29-1,14,few,CSVEGFQGANEQYF
TRBJ2-1,TRBV5-4,16,NA,CASSLTSGGVLNEQFF
TRBJ2-3,TRBV20-1,16,many,CSTPALGGGAKDTQYF
TRBJ1-5,TRBV20-1,13,few,CSATVDSNQPQHF
TRBJ1-5,TRBV7-8,15,few,CASSLGTVDNQPQHF
TRBJ2-5,TRBV5-1,13,many,CASNAGNQETQYF
TRBJ1-4,TRBV5-5,14,NA,CASSLTGTNEKLFF
TRBJ2-3,TRBV6-6,17,NA,CASSRAPLAGGKDTQYF
TRBJ2-6,TRBV30,14,few,CAWSIRGGANVLTF
TRBJ1-6,TRBV5-1,18,NA,CASSLGSGYQLRDSPLHF